Following are 27 T cell receptor beta chains from one sample sequenced in a study of shared clonotypes between healthy human individuals. The repertoire was sequenced with immunoSEQ multiplex PCR; TCRdb's copy has only in-frame clones and lacks some. The repertoire holds roughly 1,600,000 clones, about 98.5% seen once, with 0.36% in the top ten. Input material: naive CD4+ T cells sorted from blood. Subset denoted: CD45RA+ positively selected. Receptor source: a man aged 25 to 40 in good health.

The chain combines TRBV29-1 with TRBJ2-3; no clear D gene. The ends were cut back, 7 bases at V and 1 base at J, with 18 bases in the middle. Germline assignment: CDR1 SQVTM and CDR2 ANQGSEA. The CDR3 extends over 15 amino acids. In DNA form, the CDR3 reads TGCAGCGCCCAGGTCGGTAGGGCACGCACAGATACGCAGTATTTT. Translating gives CSAQVGRARTDTQYF.

This chain uses TRBV4-3 with TRBJ2-1, with 13 bases that match TRBD2. CDR3 length: 15 residues. The V segment lost 4 bases and the J segment 10 bases; nucleotides outside the gene matches: 7. From germline, CDR1 is LGHNA and CDR2 YSLEER. The CDR3 DNA reads TGCGCCAGCAGCCCCCGACTAGCGGGAGGACCAGAGCAGTTCTTC. This codes for CASSPRLAGGPEQFF.

The gene calls are TRBV5-1 and TRBJ2-3; weak D call: TRBD2 (6 bases). V lost 5 bases, J lost 2 bases, and 15 bases lay in between. Germline-derived CDR1 and CDR2 are SGHRS and YFSETQ. The CDR3 loop spans 15 amino acids. CDR3 coding DNA: TGCGCCAGCAGGAAGGAGCGGGCCTACACAGATACGCAGTATTTT. It specifies CASRKERAYTDTQYF.

V and J are TRBV28 and TRBJ2-4, with unresolved D. The germline V and J ends were trimmed by 3 bases and 4 bases, with 19 bases remaining between them. Per the germline V gene, CDR1 is MDHEN and CDR2 is SYDVKM. This CDR3 is built from 17 residues. Here the CDR3 reads CASSFPLQSSLKNIQYF. CDR3 nucleotide sequence: TGTGCCAGCAGTTTTCCCCTACAGTCCAGCCTGAAAAACATTCAGTACTTC.

The genes are TRBV5-1 and TRBJ2-3; TRBD1 matches 9 bases. In germline, CDR1 is SGHRS, CDR2 YFSETQ. Trimming removed 5 bases from V and 5 bases from J; junction bases left unmatched: 3. The CDR3 extends over 13 amino acids. CDR3 region: CASRQGAEDTQYF. As DNA, the CDR3 is TGCGCCAGCAGACAGGGGGCGGAAGATACGCAGTATTTT.

This chain connects TRBV7-2 to TRBJ1-5; no reliable D call. The V end was cut by 6 bases, the J end by 0 bases, with 12 bases between. The germline V gene has CDR1 SGHTA and CDR2 FQGNSA. CDR3 length: 15 amino acids. The CDR3 sequence: CASSQSSLSNQPQHF. CDR3 DNA sequence: TGTGCCAGCAGTCAGTCGTCCCTTAGCAATCAGCCCCAGCATTTT.

This clone was observed once. The chain uses TRBV10-2 and TRBJ2-7; 12 bases are shared with TRBD2. The germline V gene encodes CDR1 WSHSY and CDR2 SAAADI. The CDR3 has 18 amino acids. Trimming at V came to 0 bases and at J to 3 bases, leaving 9 bases not matched to a gene. The CDR3 sequence: CASSESGLAGGPLYEQYF. The CDR3 DNA reads as TGCGCCAGCAGTGAGTCCGGTCTAGCGGGAGGGCCGCTCTACGAGCAGTACTTC.

This chain joins TRBV19 and TRBJ2-7; 10 nucleotides align to TRBD1. Trimming cost V 5 bases and J 3 bases; bases outside gene matches: 7. Germline assignment: CDR1 LNHDA and CDR2 SQIVND (reference sequence). The CDR3 is made up of 15 amino acids. The CDR3 DNA reads TGTGCCAGTAGTCATCCAGGGACAGGGGTCTACGAGCAGTACTTC. Its protein product is CASSHPGTGVYEQYF. Variable domain in full (rest from reference TRBV19 and TRBJ2-7): DGGITQSPKYLFRKEGQNVTLSCEQNLNHDAMYWYRQDPGQGLRLIYYSQIVNDFQKGDIAEGYSVSREKKESFPLTVTSAQKNPTAFYLCASSHPGTGVYEQYFGPGTRLTVT.

V gene TRBV25-1 combines with J gene TRBJ2-1; D is ambiguous. The germline V gene has CDR1 MGHDK and CDR2 SYGVNS. The germline V and J ends were trimmed by 8 bases and 8 bases, with 10 bases remaining between them. This CDR3 has 11 amino acids. CDR3 bases: TGTGCCAGCCGGTCCTCCTATGAGCAGTTCTTC. Encoded protein: CASRSSYEQFF.

The rearrangement joins TRBV2 to TRBJ1-1; D not certain. Germline V gene sequence: CDR1 SNHLY, CDR2 FYNNEI. The CDR3 sequence is 13 residues long. The V end lost 6 bases, the J end lost 2 bases, and 10 bases lay between the germline ends. DNA of the CDR3: TGTGCCAGCAGCCAGACAACAAACACTGAAGCTTTCTTT. It translates to CASSQTTNTEAFF.

The V gene is TRBV11-2, the J gene TRBJ1-3; D is undetermined. Trimming pared 6 bases from V and 0 bases from J, leaving 15 bases between. Germline V lookup: CDR1 SGHAT, CDR2 FQNNGV. The CDR3 length is 16 residues. CDR3 residues: CASRSDYLPSGNTIYF. CDR3 nucleotides: TGTGCCAGCAGATCCGACTACCTACCCTCTGGAAACACCATATATTTT.

Concerning this clone: Other nucleotide sequences from this sample produce the same CDR3. V usage is TRBV14 and J usage is TRBJ1-2; 7 bases map to TRBD1. This CDR3 is built from 13 residues. Per the germline V gene, CDR1 is SGHDN and CDR2 is FVKESK. Losses at the gene ends were 3 bases for V and 2 bases for J; bases not matched to a gene: 0. The CDR3 DNA follows: TGTGCCAGCAGCCAGGGACAGAACTATGGCTACACCTTC. This translates into CASSQGQNYGYTF.

This rearrangement joins TRBV14 to TRBJ2-3; no definite D call. CDR3 length equals 12 residues. V dropped 3 bases and J dropped 4 bases, with 5 bases sitting between them. CDR1 SGHDN and CDR2 FVKESK come from the germline V gene. In DNA form, the CDR3 reads TGTGCCAGCAGCCAGTTTCCAGATACGCAGTATTTT. This encodes CASSQFPDTQYF.

The chain employs TRBV19 and TRBJ2-7; 10 bases match TRBD1. The germline V gene encodes CDR1 LNHDA and CDR2 SQIVND (reference sequence). This CDR3 is built from 13 residues. With V trimmed by 9 bases and J by 5 bases, 7 bases remained unmatched. DNA for the CDR3: TGTGCCAGCCGGGACAGGGGCTCACACGAGCAGTACTTC. Its translation: CASRDRGSHEQYF. Filled out from reference TRBV19 and TRBJ2-7, the complete variable domain reads DGGITQSPKYLFRKEGQNVTLSCEQNLNHDAMYWYRQDPGQGLRLIYYSQIVNDFQKGDIAEGYSVSREKKESFPLTVTSAQKNPTAFYLCASRDRGSHEQYFGPGTRLTVT.

This chain connects TRBV6-5 to TRBJ1-2; 9 positions agree with TRBD1. Germline lookup yields CDR1 MNHEY and CDR2 SVGAGI. This CDR3 contains 15 residues. With V trimmed by 6 bases and J by 3 bases, 8 bases remained unmatched. The CDR3, as DNA: TGTGCCAGCAGACAGGGGGCTGGGGTTTACTATGGCTACACCTTC. It specifies CASRQGAGVYYGYTF.

This chain connects TRBV19 to TRBJ2-1; D unclear. This CDR3 region has 12 residues. Per the germline V gene, CDR1 is LNHDA and CDR2 is SQIVND (reference sequence). V was clipped by 5 bases and J by 5 bases, with 7 bases between them. The CDR3 here is CASSLRDNEQFF. The CDR3 DNA follows: TGTGCCAGTAGTCTCCGAGACAATGAGCAGTTCTTC.

The gene calls are TRBV5-1 and TRBJ2-2; TRBD2 matches 13 bases. The germline gives CDR1 SGHRS, CDR2 YFSETQ. The CDR3 has 18 amino acids. V was clipped by 4 bases and J by 0 bases; unmatched bases: 6. The CDR3 nucleotides read TGCGCCAGCAGCCCGCAAACTAGCGGGAGGGCGAACACCGGGGAGCTGTTTTTT. As protein: CASSPQTSGRANTGELFF.

The gene calls are TRBV5-1 and TRBJ2-1; 11 bases map to TRBD2. CDR3 size: 16 residues. Germline V gene data show CDR1 as SGHRS and CDR2 as YFSETQ. The V segment lost 1 base and the J segment 9 bases; nucleotides outside the gene matches: 9. The DNA for the CDR3 is TGCGCCAGCAGCTTGATCCTACTAGCGGGAGTTAGTGAGCAGTTCTTC. Translating gives CASSLILLAGVSEQFF.

The J gene is TRBJ2-5, the V gene TRBV28, with unresolved D. In germline, CDR1 is MDHEN, CDR2 SYDVKM. V lost 7 bases to trimming and J lost 7 bases, with 10 bases between them. CDR3 length equals 11 residues. The CDR3 here is CASKGYATQYF. The DNA for the CDR3 is TGTGCCAGCAAAGGGTATGCGACCCAGTACTTC.

Written as DNA, the CDR3 is TGTGCCAGCAGCGTAGGGGGCCACCTCCAGGGCTACGAGCAGTACTTC. Its translation is CASSVGGHLQGYEQYF. V is TRBV9 and J is TRBJ2-7; weak D call: TRBD1 (5 bases). Germline CDR1 reads SGDLS; CDR2 reads YYNGEE. This CDR3 spans 16 amino acids. V dropped 0 bases and J dropped 3 bases, with 16 bases sitting between them.

A remark on this clone: Other DNA sequences in this specimen translate into the identical CDR3. V usage is TRBV5-1 and J usage is TRBJ2-7; possible D gene TRBD2, 7 bases. CDR1 is SGHRS, CDR2 YFSETQ, per germline. V was shortened by 4 bases and J by 0 bases, with 8 bases between the two germline ends. The CDR3 covers 13 residues. CDR3 coding DNA: TGCGCCAGCAGCCGGGGGGCCTCCTACGAGCAGTACTTC. Its translation is CASSRGASYEQYF.

The V and J genes are TRBV6-6 and TRBJ1-5; the match to TRBD1 covers 7 bases. This CDR3 comprises 16 residues. V shed 5 bases, J shed 2 bases, and the junction held 9 bases outside the gene matches. Germline loops: CDR1 MNHNY, CDR2 SVGAGI (reference sequence). The CDR3 DNA reads TGTGCCAGCAGTCCCAGGGGGGAGGGCGGCAATCAGCCCCAGCATTTT. Its translation is CASSPRGEGGNQPQHF.

The chain recombines TRBV21-1 with TRBJ1-5. TRBV21-1 is a pseudogene. CDR3 length: 12 amino acids. In DNA form, the CDR3 reads TGTGCCAGCAGCAAAGTTGAGCAGCCCCAGCATTTT. Translation gives CASSKVEQPQHF.

The chain recombines TRBV7-9 with TRBJ2-1; perhaps TRBD1 as D (5 bases). The CDR3 has 13 residues. The V end lost 5 bases, the J end lost 4 bases, and 9 bases lay between the germline ends. Germline CDR1 SEHNR, CDR2 FQNEAQ (reference sequence). CDR3 loop: CASSVTVYNEQFF. The CDR3 region has the DNA TGTGCCAGCAGCGTGACAGTTTACAATGAGCAGTTCTTC.

V and J are TRBV10-2 and TRBJ2-7, with 10 bases lining up with TRBD2. The CDR3 loop spans 15 amino acids. The V gene end was trimmed by 3 bases and the J gene end by 7 bases; junction bases not matched to a gene: 9. Looked up from germline, CDR1 is WSHSY and CDR2 is SAAADI. CDR3 sequence reads: CASSDPAGGPGEQYF. The CDR3 region has the DNA TGCGCCAGCAGTGATCCAGCGGGAGGGCCGGGGGAGCAGTACTTC.

The rearrangement joins TRBV5-1 to TRBJ2-2; 8 positions match TRBD1. The CDR3 has 18 amino acids. Germline V lookup: CDR1 SGHRS, CDR2 YFSETQ. V dropped 0 bases and J dropped 6; count of bases not matched to a gene: 13. The DNA of the CDR3 is TGCGCCAGCAGCTTGGGTACCACTGGGACAGGAAGTCCCGGGGAGCTGTTTTTT. Encoded protein: CASSLGTTGTGSPGELFF.

V and J are TRBV9 and TRBJ2-1, with D possibly TRBD2 on 6 matching bases. Germline CDR1 is SGDLS and CDR2 is YYNGEE. Trimming pared 0 bases from V and 4 bases from J, leaving 11 bases between. The CDR3 totals 15 residues. The CDR3 DNA reads TGTGCCAGCAGCGTAGATCCTAGCGTTTACAATGAGCAGTTCTTC. It specifies CASSVDPSVYNEQFF.